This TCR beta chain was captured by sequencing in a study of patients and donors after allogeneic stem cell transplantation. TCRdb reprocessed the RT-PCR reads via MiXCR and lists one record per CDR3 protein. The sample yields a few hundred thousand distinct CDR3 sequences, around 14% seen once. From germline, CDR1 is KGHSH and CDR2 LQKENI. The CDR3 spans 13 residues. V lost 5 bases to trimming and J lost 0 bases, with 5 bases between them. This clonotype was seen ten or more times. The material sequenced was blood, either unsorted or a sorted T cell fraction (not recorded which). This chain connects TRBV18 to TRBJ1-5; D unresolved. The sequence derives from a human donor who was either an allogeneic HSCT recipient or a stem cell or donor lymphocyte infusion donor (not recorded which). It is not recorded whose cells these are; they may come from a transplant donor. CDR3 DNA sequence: TGTGCCAGCTCATCAGATAGCAATCAGCCCCAGCATTTT. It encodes CASSSDSNQPQHF.